These 25 T cell receptor beta chains were all obtained from the same sample, sequenced in a study of T cells after posttransplantation cyclophosphamide. Assay used: immunoSEQ multiplex PCR; TCRdb lists only in-frame clones, some missing. The data show over 35,000 clones, with none appearing a single time. The sequencing sample was made of PBMCs. Source of these receptors: a man between 35 and 55 years old in good health, CMV-negative, and a related stem cell transplant donor.

This clone was found many times. The V gene is TRBV5-6, the J gene TRBJ1-5; 9 nucleotides agree with TRBD1. CDR1 SGHDT and CDR2 YYEEEE come from the germline V gene. The CDR3 is 19 amino acids. After removal of 0 bases from V and 0 bases from J, the junction contained 10 bases not matched to a gene. The CDR3 sequence: CASSLAVDRGANSNQPQHF. The CDR3 nucleotides read TGTGCCAGCAGCTTGGCCGTGGACAGGGGCGCCAATAGCAATCAGCCCCAGCATTTT.

The rearrangement uses TRBV5-1 and TRBJ2-3; a possible D gene is TRBD1 (6 bases). The CDR3 totals 17 residues. V lost 1 base, J lost 3 bases, and 18 bases lay in between. Looked up from germline, CDR1 is SGHRS and CDR2 is YFSETQ. The CDR3 sequence: CASSLFRAGAGTDTQYF. The DNA for the CDR3 is TGCGCCAGCAGCTTGTTTAGGGCAGGGGCCGGTACAGATACGCAGTATTTT.

The chain combines TRBV29-1 with TRBJ1-4, with 9 bases that match TRBD1. The CDR3 covers 12 residues. J lost 5 bases, V lost 7 bases, and 2 bases had no gene match. Germline CDR1 reads SQVTM; CDR2 reads ANQGSEA. This CDR3 reads CSGGTGNEKLFF. CDR3 DNA: TGCAGCGGGGGGACAGGGAATGAAAAACTGTTTTTT.

This clone was detected ten times or more. The chain combines TRBV5-1 with TRBJ2-1; 12 nucleotides align to TRBD2. There are 16 residues in the CDR3. Unmatched junction bases numbered 6, after V lost 4 bases and J lost 4 bases. Germline V gene sequence: CDR1 SGHRS, CDR2 YFSETQ. CDR3 sequence reads: CASSQAGTSGYNEQFF. CDR3 bases: TGCGCCAGCAGCCAAGCCGGGACTAGCGGGTACAATGAGCAGTTCTTC.

The sample holds many counts of this clone. The CDR3 sequence: CASSDLHSGGELFF. The DNA of the CDR3 is TGTGCCAGCAGTGACCTTCACAGTGGCGGGGAGCTGTTTTTT. The chain carries TRBV6-4 and TRBJ2-2; D gene ambiguous. Germline-derived CDR1 and CDR2 are MRHNA and SNTAGT. V was trimmed by 2 bases and J by 7 bases, leaving 11 bases between them. There are 14 residues in the CDR3.

This clone came up a few times. The CDR3 sequence is CASSKGRSRQPQHF. CDR3 DNA sequence: TGTGCCAGCAGCAAAGGCCGGTCGAGGCAGCCCCAGCATTTT. This rearrangement joins TRBV21-1 to TRBJ1-5. TRBV21-1 has pseudogene status. The CDR3 runs 14 residues.

This clone appeared a few times. V usage is TRBV5-8 and J usage is TRBJ2-2; 7 bases agree with TRBD1. Germline CDR1 is SGHTS and CDR2 is YDEGEE. The ends lost 4 bases at V and 8 bases at J; junction bases unmatched: 8. The CDR3 is 14 residues long. This CDR3 is CASSPDRVSGELFF. In nucleotides, the CDR3 is TGTGCCAGCAGCCCCGACAGGGTTAGTGGGGAGCTGTTTTTT.

This clone was seen only a few times. This rearrangement joins TRBV7-9 to TRBJ2-1; 7 nucleotides line up with TRBD1. The trim removed 5 bases at V and 6 bases at J, leaving 4 bases unmatched. Germline CDR1 SEHNR, CDR2 FQNEAQ (reference sequence). The CDR3 runs 13 residues. The CDR3 nucleotides are TGTGCCAGCAGCCCCAGACAGGGCAATGAGCAGTTCTTC. This gives the protein CASSPRQGNEQFF.

This clone was seen repeatedly, ten times or more. The chain uses TRBV18 and TRBJ2-1; D remains unclear. V was trimmed by 3 bases and J by 8 bases, leaving 14 bases between them. From germline, CDR1 is KGHSH and CDR2 LQKENI. This CDR3 comprises 14 residues. CDR3 sequence (DNA): TGTGCCAGCTCACCGGAGCACGGTAAGGATGAGCAGTTCTTC. Translation gives CASSPEHGKDEQFF.

This clone was seen at least ten times. V and J are TRBV2 and TRBJ2-3, with TRBD1 matching 8 bases. Per germline, CDR1 SNHLY and CDR2 FYNNEI. CDR3 length: 14 amino acids. After removal of 6 bases from V and 3 bases from J, the junction contained 5 bases not matched to a gene. This chain's CDR3 is CASSPQGATDTQYF. The CDR3 DNA reads as TGTGCCAGCAGCCCGCAGGGGGCTACAGATACGCAGTATTTT.

J is TRBJ2-1 and V is TRBV6-5; 9 nucleotides match TRBD1. The CDR3 extends over 15 amino acids. Per the germline V gene, CDR1 is MNHEY and CDR2 is SVGAGI. After removal of 6 bases from V and 0 bases from J, the junction contained 3 bases not matched to a gene. The CDR3 protein is CASRPGQGSYNEQFF. CDR3 in DNA: TGTGCCAGCAGACCGGGACAGGGCTCCTACAATGAGCAGTTCTTC.

This chain links TRBV18 with TRBJ1-1; no clear D gene. The CDR3 sequence is 12 residues long. CDR1 is KGHSH and CDR2 is LQKENI in the germline V gene. Deletions cut 1 base from V and 11 bases from J, with 11 bases between. The chain's CDR3 is CASSPQRALAFF. CDR3 bases: TGTGCCAGCTCACCACAGAGGGCCTTGGCTTTCTTT. Together with reference TRBV18 and TRBJ1-1, the CDR3 gives the full variable domain: NAGVMQNPRHLVRRRGQEARLRCSPMKGHSHVYWYRQLPEEGLKFMVYLQKENIIDESGMPKERFSAEFPKEGPSILRIQQVVRGDSAAYFCASSPQRALAFFGQGTRLTVV.

Many counts were recorded for this clone. V gene TRBV27 combines with J gene TRBJ2-7; 7 bases agree with TRBD2. Germline V gene sequence: CDR1 MNHEY, CDR2 SMNVEV (reference sequence). V trimming: 5 bases; J trimming: 0 bases; junction bases outside the gene matches: 13. This CDR3 contains 17 residues. The CDR3 DNA sequence: TGTGCCAGCAGTCGAACACCCCCAGGCGGGAGCTCCTACGAGCAGTACGTC. Residues: CASSRTPPGGSSYEQYV.

This clone was seen at least ten times. The rearrangement uses TRBV7-9 and TRBJ2-5, with 7 bases matching TRBD1. The V and J ends lost 0 bases and 5 bases, in that order; junction bases with no gene match: 6. This CDR3 has 15 amino acids. From germline, CDR1 is SEHNR and CDR2 FQNEAQ (reference sequence). CDR3 DNA sequence: TGTGCCAGCAGCTTAGCACAGGGGATTGACGAGACCCAGTACTTC. Protein: CASSLAQGIDETQYF.

This clone appeared a few times. This CDR3 is CASSLTSGNNYGYTF. The CDR3 DNA reads as TGTGCCAGCAGCTTGACGAGCGGGAATAACTATGGCTACACCTTC. The rearrangement uses TRBV5-4 and TRBJ1-2; unclear D gene. V was shortened by 1 base and J by 1 base, with 11 bases between the two germline ends. In germline, CDR1 is SGHNT, CDR2 YYREEE (reference sequence). CDR3 length equals 15 residues.

There are many counts of this clone. The genes are TRBV9 and TRBJ2-2, with 8 positions matching TRBD2. Germline V lookup: CDR1 SGDLS, CDR2 YYNGEE. The trim removed 2 bases at V and 4 bases at J, leaving 1 base unmatched. The CDR3 has 14 residues. The CDR3 reads CASSVGGGTGELFF. DNA of the CDR3: TGTGCCAGCAGCGTCGGGGGGGGCACCGGGGAGCTGTTTTTT.

Many counts were recorded for this clone. The chain uses TRBV11-2 and TRBJ2-7; tentative D call: TRBD1 (5 bases). With 2 bases removed from V and 2 bases from J, the gap between germline ends came to 7 bases. Germline CDR1 and CDR2: SGHAT and FQNNGV. This CDR3 comprises 13 residues. This CDR3 reads CASSLTDTYEQYV. The CDR3 nucleotides read TGTGCCAGCAGCTTAACGGACACCTACGAGCAGTACGTC.

Many counts were recorded for this clone. CDR3 region: CASSQRTSGMNTGELFF. The CDR3 nucleotides are TGCGCCAGCAGCCAAAGGACTAGCGGCATGAACACCGGGGAGCTGTTTTTT. The chain is built from TRBV5-1 and TRBJ2-2, with TRBD2 matching 10 bases. V was clipped by 4 bases and J by 1 base; unmatched bases: 7. CDR3 size: 17 residues. CDR1 and CDR2 (germline): SGHRS, YFSETQ.

V usage is TRBV27 and J usage is TRBJ2-3; possibly TRBD2 for D (5 bases). The CDR3 consists of 15 residues. Germline assignment: CDR1 MNHEY and CDR2 SMNVEV (reference sequence). Trimming stripped 6 bases from V and 2 bases from J, with 15 bases between. For the CDR3, the DNA is TGTGCCAGCAGCCCGGGGTGGGGATACACAGATACGCAGTATTTT. It translates to CASSPGWGYTDTQYF.

This clone was detected many times. The V gene is TRBV19, the J gene TRBJ2-3; a possible D gene is TRBD2 (6 bases). The CDR3 runs to 15 residues. Germline CDR1 is LNHDA and CDR2 is SQIVND (reference sequence). Trimming shortened V by 3 bases and J by 1 base, and 11 bases separated the two germline ends. CDR3 protein: CASSIMGGGTDTQYF. Here the CDR3 DNA reads TGTGCCAGTAGTATTATGGGAGGCGGCACAGATACGCAGTATTTT.

The rearrangement links TRBV10-3 to TRBJ2-5, with unresolved D. The J call is in doubt because the DNA end fits TRBJ2-7 better. This CDR3 region has 12 residues. The germline V gene encodes CDR1 ENHRY and CDR2 SYGVKD. The CDR3 region is CAISEIAYEQYF. The CDR3 region has the DNA TGTGCCATCAGTGAAATCGCCTACGAGCAGTACTTC.

This clone was recorded at least ten times. This chain uses TRBV18 with TRBJ2-4; 7 bases line up with TRBD1. In germline, CDR1 is KGHSH, CDR2 LQKENI. V dropped 0 bases and J dropped 8; count of bases not matched to a gene: 4. This CDR3 has 14 amino acids. CDR3 nucleotide sequence: TGTGCCAGCTCACCACCGACAGGGCGGGACATTCAGTACTTC. Encoded protein: CASSPPTGRDIQYF.

This clone was seen repeatedly, ten times or more. V gene TRBV2 combines with J gene TRBJ1-1, with D perhaps matching TRBD1 (6 bases). Trimming cost V 2 bases and J 0 bases, with 13 bases left between them. The germline V gene has CDR1 SNHLY and CDR2 FYNNEI. The CDR3 extends over 16 amino acids. CDR3 region: CASSERGGLMNTEAFF. The CDR3 coding sequence is TGTGCCAGCAGTGAAAGGGGGGGTCTGATGAACACTGAAGCTTTCTTT.

This clone has ten or more counts. The V gene is TRBV5-1, the J gene TRBJ2-6; TRBD1 agrees at 8 bases. This CDR3 is 18 amino acids long. After removal of 0 bases from V and 0 bases from J, the junction contained 5 bases not matched to a gene. Germline V gene data show CDR1 as SGHRS and CDR2 as YFSETQ. The CDR3, as DNA: TGCGCCAGCAGCTTGGGAGGGACAGGTCGCTCTGGGGCCAACGTCCTGACTTTC. Encoded protein: CASSLGGTGRSGANVLTF.

The chain links TRBV6-4 to TRBJ2-3; a possible D gene is TRBD2 (6 bases). CDR3 length: 16 amino acids. In germline, CDR1 is MRHNA, CDR2 SNTAGT. V was clipped by 0 bases and J by 0 bases, with 10 bases between them. CDR3 loop: CASSDSIGTSTDTQYF. The CDR3 DNA is TGTGCCAGCAGTGACTCAATCGGGACTAGCACAGATACGCAGTATTTT.